This section outlines one T cell receptor beta chain sequence together with its context. Its specificity is unknown. A much larger clone differs by one base, so this may be a read error. Germline loops: CDR1 MNHEY, CDR2 SVGAGI. CDR3 length equals 13 residues. This sample was included in a study of post-analysis software for immune sequencing data. In the study overall: Courses of disease covered relapsing-remitting, secondary progressive and progressive-relapsing multiple sclerosis. General observations from the study: Patients used about five TRBV segments, including TRBV5-6, TRBV5-1 and TRBV20-1, more often than controls.

Built from TCR beta cDNA, the libraries had unique molecular identifiers in them. TCRdb fed the PCR reads into MiXCR, producing one record per CDR3 protein. The sample has about 430,000 distinct CDR3 sequences, roughly 38% seen once; the top ten hold around 8%. Sequenced sample: blood. This sequence joins TRBV6-5 and TRBJ2-7, with a possible D match to TRBD2 (6 bases). This TCR came from a girl under 10 years old with multiple sclerosis. CDR3 sequence: CTSSSGLSYEQYF. CDR3 DNA: TGTACCAGCAGTTCGGGACTCTCCTACGAGCAGTACTTC.